What follows is one T cell receptor beta chain and its context. As yet, its antigen is unknown. The sample is drawn from a study of cytomegalovirus exposure and HLA in healthy donors. Study observations and caveats: Overall, some 160 TCR beta chains were annotated as cytomegalovirus-associated.

Generated by immunoSEQ multiplex PCR, the TCRdb table keeps only in-frame clones and is missing some. The sample yields some 210,000 clones, about nine tenths seen once. The receptor's source is a woman between 18 and 29 years old in good health and CMV-seropositive. Sequenced material: PBMCs.

The CDR3 sequence: CASSQGSYEQYF. The DNA of the CDR3 is TGTGCCAGCAGCCAGGGTTCCTACGAGCAGTACTTC. The V gene is TRBV28, the J gene TRBJ2-7; tentatively, D is TRBD1 (5 bases). Germline CDR1 is MDHEN and CDR2 is SYDVKM. V was shortened by 6 bases and J by 1 base, with 7 bases between the two germline ends. This CDR3 contains 12 residues.